Sequencing of this TCR beta chain was carried out in a study of blood T cell repertoires in COVID-19. The overall study: Acute-phase and convalescent COVID-19 samples originated in the United States, Italy and Spain. Sample material is recorded as cDNA or gDNA derived from T cells, B-cell-depleted T cells, or PBMCs.

Original handling: Amplification with reference gene primers provided the estimates of nucleated cell counts. Using immunoSEQ multiplex PCR, the repertoire was profiled, and TCRdb retains in-frame clones only, with some absent. V and J calls plus clone size are reproduced from that table; the DNA served to infer D and trimming. The sample has over 90,000 clones; around 73% are singletons. This clone showed up just a few times. This CDR3 region has 15 residues. Germline CDR1 and CDR2: SGHNT and YYREEE (reference sequence). V was shortened by 4 bases and J by 4 bases, with 14 bases between the two germline ends.

This receptor was obtained from a man in his fifties or sixties with active or convalescent COVID-19. The chain joins TRBV5-4 to TRBJ2-2, with a weak D call TRBD2 (6 bases). The material sequenced was peripheral blood. As DNA, the CDR3 is TGTGCCAGCAGCCCGACTAGTGTAGGCACCGGGGAGCTGTTTTTT. Residues: CASSPTSVGTGELFF.